This is a list of T cell receptor beta chains from one sample in a study of Ad26.COV2.S vaccination and SARS-CoV-2 variants. Profiled with immunoSEQ multiplex PCR; TCRdb holds only in-frame clones, not every one. The sample yields 350,000 to 500,000 clones, roughly 90% seen once. The sequenced sample was peripheral blood, obtained in a trial of Ad26.COV2.S vaccine versus placebo. These receptors were obtained from a person between 18 and 60 years old who received the Ad26.COV2.S COVID-19 vaccine or a placebo. CDR3s include the opening cysteine and the closing phenylalanine or tryptophan. Each record gives: J gene, clone size, V gene, CDR3 length, CDR3 protein. Some rows have no size entry. The others give once, few or many, or a class for an expanded clone.

>TRBJ2-1|NA|TRBV5-1|14
CASSFRDRGAEQFF
>TRBJ1-6|NA|TRBV9|16
CASSQNPGQANSPLHF
>TRBJ2-3|few|TRBV4-1|17
CASSRMTSGDNTDTQYF
>TRBJ2-3|NA|TRBV11-2|15
CASSSVRGGQYTQYF
>TRBJ2-1|NA|TRBV12-3/TRBV12-4|12
CASSFRGNEQFF
>TRBJ1-5|NA|TRBV5-6|12
CASSFGGQPQHF
>TRBJ2-1|NA|TRBV7-6|15
CASSPGGASYNEQFF
>TRBJ2-7|once|TRBV19|11
CASGDYSEQYF
>TRBJ1-4|NA|TRBV19|13
CASSIGSLEKLFF
>TRBJ2-3|NA|TRBV6-2/TRBV6-3|13
CASSYYAADTQYF
>TRBJ2-6|NA|TRBV7-8|16
CASSFRDRAGANVLTF
>TRBJ2-2|NA|TRBV7-6|14
CASSPTGTFGELFF
>TRBJ2-7|NA|TRBV6-9|14
CASSYSGLSYEQYF
>TRBJ2-1|NA|TRBV19|14
CASSIGDGYNEQFF
>TRBJ2-1|NA|TRBV14|15
CASSQASGGYGEQFF
>TRBJ1-1|NA|TRBV27|13
CASSSTGFTEAFF
>TRBJ1-3|NA|TRBV19|14
CASSIGHSGNTIYF
>TRBJ1-5|NA|TRBV27|18
CASSPDGAGLGIDQPQHF
>TRBJ2-7|NA|TRBV4-3|14
CASSPGQGAYEQYF
>TRBJ2-7|few|TRBV7-9|12
CASSPNTYEQYF